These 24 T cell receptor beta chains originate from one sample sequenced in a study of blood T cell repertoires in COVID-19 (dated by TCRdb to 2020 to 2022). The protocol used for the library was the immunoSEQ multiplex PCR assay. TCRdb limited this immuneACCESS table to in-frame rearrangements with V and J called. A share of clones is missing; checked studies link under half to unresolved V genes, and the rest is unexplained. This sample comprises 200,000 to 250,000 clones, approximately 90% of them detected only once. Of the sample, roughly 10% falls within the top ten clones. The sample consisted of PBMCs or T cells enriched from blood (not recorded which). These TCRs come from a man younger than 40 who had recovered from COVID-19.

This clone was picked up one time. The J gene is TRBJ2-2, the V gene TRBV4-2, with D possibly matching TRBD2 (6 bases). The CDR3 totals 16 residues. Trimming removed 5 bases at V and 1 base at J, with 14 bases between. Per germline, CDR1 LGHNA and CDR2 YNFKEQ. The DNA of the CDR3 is TGTGCCAGCAGCGACCGCCCCGGGAGGAACACCGGGGAGCTGTTTTTT. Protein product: CASSDRPGRNTGELFF.

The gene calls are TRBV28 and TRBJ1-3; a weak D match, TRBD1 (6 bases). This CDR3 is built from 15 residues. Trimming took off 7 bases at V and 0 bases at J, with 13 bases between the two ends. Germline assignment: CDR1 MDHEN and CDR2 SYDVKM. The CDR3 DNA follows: TGTGCCAGCAAACAGGGAACTAGCTCTGGAAACACCATATATTTT. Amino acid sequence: CASKQGTSSGNTIYF.

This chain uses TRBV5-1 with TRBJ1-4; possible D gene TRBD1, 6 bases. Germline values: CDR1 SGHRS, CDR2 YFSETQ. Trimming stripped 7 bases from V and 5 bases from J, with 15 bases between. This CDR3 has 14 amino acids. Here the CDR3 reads CASGTGLTNEKLFF. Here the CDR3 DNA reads TGCGCCAGCGGTACAGGGCTAACCAATGAAAAACTGTTTTTT.

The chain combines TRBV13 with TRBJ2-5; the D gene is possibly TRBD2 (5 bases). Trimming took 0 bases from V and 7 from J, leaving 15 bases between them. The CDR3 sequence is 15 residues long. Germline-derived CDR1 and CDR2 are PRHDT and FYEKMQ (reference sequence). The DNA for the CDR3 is TGTGCCAGCAGCTTAGGCCGGGGAAGCCATTGGACCCAGTACTTC. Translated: CASSLGRGSHWTQYF.

CDR3 DNA: TGTGCCAGCAGCGAGGGGGATCGGGGTCTGGGAGAAAAACTGTTTTTT. It encodes CASSEGDRGLGEKLFF. V gene TRBV7-9 combines with J gene TRBJ1-4, with a weak D call TRBD1 (6 bases). V was clipped by 5 bases and J by 8 bases, with 21 bases between them. The CDR3 loop spans 16 amino acids. CDR1 SEHNR and CDR2 FQNEAQ come from the germline V gene (reference sequence).

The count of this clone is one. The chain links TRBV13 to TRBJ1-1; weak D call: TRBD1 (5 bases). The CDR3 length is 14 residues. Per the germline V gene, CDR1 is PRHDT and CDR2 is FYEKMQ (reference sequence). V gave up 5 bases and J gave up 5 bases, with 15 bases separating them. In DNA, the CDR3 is TGTGCCAGCAGCGGACCGGGACTTCGAACTGAAGCTTTCTTT. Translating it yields CASSGPGLRTEAFF.

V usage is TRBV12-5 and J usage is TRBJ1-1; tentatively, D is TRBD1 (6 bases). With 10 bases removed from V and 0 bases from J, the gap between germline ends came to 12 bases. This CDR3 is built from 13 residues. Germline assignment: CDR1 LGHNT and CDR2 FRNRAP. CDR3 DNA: TGTGCTACCCGGACAGAAGTGAACACTGAAGCTTTCTTT. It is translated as CATRTEVNTEAFF.

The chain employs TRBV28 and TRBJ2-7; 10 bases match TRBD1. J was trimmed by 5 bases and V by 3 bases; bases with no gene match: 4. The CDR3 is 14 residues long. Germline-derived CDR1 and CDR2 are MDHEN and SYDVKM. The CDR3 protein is CASSLRDRGNEQYF. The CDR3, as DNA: TGTGCCAGCAGTTTGCGGGACAGGGGAAACGAGCAGTACTTC.

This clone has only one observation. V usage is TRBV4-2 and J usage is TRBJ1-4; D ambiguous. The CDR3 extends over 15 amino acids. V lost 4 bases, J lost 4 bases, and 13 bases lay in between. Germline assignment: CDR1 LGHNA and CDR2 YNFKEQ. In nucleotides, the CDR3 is TGTGCCAGCAGCCGGGTTGACGGGATTAATGAAAAACTGTTTTTT. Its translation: CASSRVDGINEKLFF.

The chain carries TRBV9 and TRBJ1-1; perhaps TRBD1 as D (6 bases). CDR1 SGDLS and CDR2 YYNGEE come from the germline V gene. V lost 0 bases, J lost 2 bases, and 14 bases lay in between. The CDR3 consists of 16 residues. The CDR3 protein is CASSVGSSRGNTEAFF. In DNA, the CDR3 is TGTGCCAGCAGCGTAGGTTCCTCCAGGGGAAACACTGAAGCTTTCTTT.

CDR3 region: CASSSTGGTEAFF. The CDR3 DNA reads as TGTGCCAGCAGTTCGACAGGGGGGACTGAAGCTTTCTTT. V is TRBV12-3 or TRBV12-4 and J is TRBJ1-1, with 9 bases that match TRBD1. CDR3 size: 13 residues. The J segment lost 5 bases and the V segment lost 4 bases, leaving 2 bases of the junction unmatched.

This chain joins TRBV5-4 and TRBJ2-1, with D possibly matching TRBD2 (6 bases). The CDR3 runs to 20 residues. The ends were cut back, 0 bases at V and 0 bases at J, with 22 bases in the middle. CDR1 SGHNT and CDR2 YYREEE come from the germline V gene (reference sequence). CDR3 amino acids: CASSLGRRAGRPSSYNEQFF. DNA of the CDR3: TGTGCCAGCAGCTTGGGGAGGAGGGCGGGACGACCATCCTCCTACAATGAGCAGTTCTTC.

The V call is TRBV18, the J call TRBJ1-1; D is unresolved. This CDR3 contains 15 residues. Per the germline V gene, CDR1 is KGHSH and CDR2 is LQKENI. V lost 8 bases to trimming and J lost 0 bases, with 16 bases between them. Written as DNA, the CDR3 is TGTGCCAGCCTTCGGGAGGGCCAAATGAACACTGAAGCTTTCTTT. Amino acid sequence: CASLREGQMNTEAFF. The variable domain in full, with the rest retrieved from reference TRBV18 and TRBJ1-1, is NAGVMQNPRHLVRRRGQEARLRCSPMKGHSHVYWYRQLPEEGLKFMVYLQKENIIDESGMPKERFSAEFPKEGPSILRIQQVVRGDSAAYFCASLREGQMNTEAFFGQGTRLTVV.

In nucleotides, the CDR3 is TGTGCCAGCAGCCCGAGGGGACAGGGCCTCCTTGGAAACACCATATATTTT. This encodes CASSPRGQGLLGNTIYF. The chain has TRBV9 and TRBJ1-3; 9 bases map to TRBD1. Trimming took 4 bases from V and 3 from J; bases not matched to a gene: 11. The CDR3 length is 17 residues. Germline values: CDR1 SGDLS, CDR2 YYNGEE.

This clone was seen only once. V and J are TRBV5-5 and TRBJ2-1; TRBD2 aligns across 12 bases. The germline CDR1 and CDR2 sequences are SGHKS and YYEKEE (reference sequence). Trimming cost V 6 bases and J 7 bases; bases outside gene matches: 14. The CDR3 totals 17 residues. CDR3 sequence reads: CASIPGTSGGRLNEQFF. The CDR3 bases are TGTGCCAGCATCCCTGGAACTAGCGGGGGGAGGTTGAATGAGCAGTTCTTC.

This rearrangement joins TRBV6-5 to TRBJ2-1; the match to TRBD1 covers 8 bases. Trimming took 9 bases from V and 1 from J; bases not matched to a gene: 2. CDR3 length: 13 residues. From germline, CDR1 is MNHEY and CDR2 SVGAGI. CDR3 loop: CARDRASYNEQFF. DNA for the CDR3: TGTGCCAGGGACAGGGCTTCCTACAATGAGCAGTTCTTC.

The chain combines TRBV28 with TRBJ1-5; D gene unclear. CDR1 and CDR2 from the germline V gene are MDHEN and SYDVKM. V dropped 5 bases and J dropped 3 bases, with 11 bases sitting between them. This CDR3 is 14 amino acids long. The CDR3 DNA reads TGTGCCAGCAGTCCCAGAGGGCTCAATCAGCCCCAGCATTTT. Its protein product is CASSPRGLNQPQHF.

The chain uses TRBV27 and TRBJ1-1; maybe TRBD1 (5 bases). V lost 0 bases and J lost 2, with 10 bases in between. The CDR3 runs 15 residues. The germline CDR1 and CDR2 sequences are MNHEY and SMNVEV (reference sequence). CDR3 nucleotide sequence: TGTGCCAGCAGTTTATCAGGGGCGTCCAACACTGAAGCTTTCTTT. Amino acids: CASSLSGASNTEAFF.

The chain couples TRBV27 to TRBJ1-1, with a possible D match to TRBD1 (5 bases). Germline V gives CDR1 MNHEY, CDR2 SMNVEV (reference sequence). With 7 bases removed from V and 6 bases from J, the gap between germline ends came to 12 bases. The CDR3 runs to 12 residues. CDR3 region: CASIGWGAEAFF. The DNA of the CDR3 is TGTGCCAGCATAGGATGGGGGGCTGAAGCTTTCTTT.

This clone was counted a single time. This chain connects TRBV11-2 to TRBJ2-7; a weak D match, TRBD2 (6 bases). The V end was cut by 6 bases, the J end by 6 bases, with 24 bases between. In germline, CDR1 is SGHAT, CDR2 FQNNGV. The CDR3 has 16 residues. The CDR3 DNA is TGTGCCAGCAGAACAACGGCTGGGTGGGGGGAGAGCGAGCAGTACTTC. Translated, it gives CASRTTAGWGESEQYF.

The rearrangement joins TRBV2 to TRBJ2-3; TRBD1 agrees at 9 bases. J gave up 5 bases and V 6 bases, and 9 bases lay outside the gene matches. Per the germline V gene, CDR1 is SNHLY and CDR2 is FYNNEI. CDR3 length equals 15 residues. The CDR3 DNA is TGTGCCAGCAGATTACAGGGGGCGCAGGGAGATACGCAGTATTTT. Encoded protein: CASRLQGAQGDTQYF.

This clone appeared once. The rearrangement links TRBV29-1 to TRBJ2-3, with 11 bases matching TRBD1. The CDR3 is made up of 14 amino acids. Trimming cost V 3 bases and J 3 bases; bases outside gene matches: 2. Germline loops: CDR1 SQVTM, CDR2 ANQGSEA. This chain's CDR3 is CSVDGTGGTDTQYF. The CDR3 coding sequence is TGCAGCGTTGACGGGACAGGGGGAACAGATACGCAGTATTTT.

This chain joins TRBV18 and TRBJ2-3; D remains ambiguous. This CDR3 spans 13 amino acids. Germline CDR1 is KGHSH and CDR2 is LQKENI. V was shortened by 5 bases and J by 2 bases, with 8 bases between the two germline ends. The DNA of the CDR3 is TGTGCCAGCTCAGGGCTAACCACAGATACGCAGTATTTT. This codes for CASSGLTTDTQYF.

In DNA form, the CDR3 reads TGTGCCAGCAGTTTGCAGGGCGAGCAGTACTTC. The encoded protein is CASSLQGEQYF. The rearrangement links TRBV28 to TRBJ2-7; D is possibly TRBD1 (5 bases). The CDR3 extends over 11 amino acids. Trimming removed 3 bases at V and 6 bases at J, with 6 bases between. Per the germline V gene, CDR1 is MDHEN and CDR2 is SYDVKM.